The rows below give T cell receptor beta chains drawn from one sample of a study of post-analysis software for immune sequencing data. TCRdb analysed the PCR reads with MiXCR anew, one entry per CDR3 protein. The table shows 450,000 or so distinct CDR3 sequences, with over 35% occurring only once. The sample comprised blood. The receptor set was obtained from a girl aged 5 to 17 with multiple sclerosis. The CDR3 runs from the conserved cysteine through the conserved F or W. Fields, in order: clone size, V gene, D gene, J gene, CDR3 protein, CDR3 DNA. D genes are given only for firm matches. Rows may omit the clone size; those that give it use once, few, many or a size class.

-,TRBV5-1,TRBD2,TRBJ2-1,CASSSTGTSAYNEQFF,TGCGCCAGCAGCAGCACCGGGACTAGCGCATACAATGAGCAGTTCTTC
-,TRBV29-1,-,TRBJ2-6,CSVERYSSGANVLTF,TGCAGCGTTGAGCGGTATTCCTCTGGGGCCAACGTCCTGACTTTC
-,TRBV6-1,TRBD1,TRBJ1-6,CASRQGAIESPLHF,TGTGCCAGCAGACAGGGGGCCATAGAATCACCCCTCCACTTT
few,TRBV6-2/TRBV6-3,-,TRBJ2-7,CASRTPDLSYEQYF,TGTGCCAGCAGAACCCCGGATCTGTCCTACGAGCAGTACTTC
-,TRBV29-1,-,TRBJ2-3,CSVGARIAYTQYF,TGCAGCGTTGGGGCTAGAATTGCGTATACGCAGTATTTT
-,TRBV9,-,TRBJ2-1,CASSVAGPSYNEQFF,TGTGCCAGCAGCGTGGCGGGCCCTTCCTACAATGAGCAGTTCTTC
-,TRBV7-2,TRBD1,TRBJ1-2,CASSSTPRTGSYGYTF,TGTGCCAGCAGCTCAACCCCCCGGACAGGATCCTATGGCTACACCTTC
-,TRBV6-5,TRBD2,TRBJ2-1,CASSYSPQLAGVRDEQFF,TGTGCCAGCAGTTATTCCCCCCAACTAGCGGGAGTTAGGGATGAGCAGTTCTTC
-,TRBV13,-,TRBJ2-3,CASSFVGTTDTQYF,TGTGCCAGCAGCTTTGTCGGGACCACAGATACGCAGTATTTT
few,TRBV12-3/TRBV12-4,-,TRBJ2-7,CASSRTANYEQYF,TGTGCCAGCAGCCGAACAGCTAACTACGAGCAGTACTTC
few,TRBV29-1,TRBD1,TRBJ1-4,CSVEEDRESEKLFF,TGCAGCGTTGAAGAGGACAGGGAAAGTGAAAAACTGTTTTTT
-,TRBV7-2,-,TRBJ2-7,CASSPNAGVGAHEQYF,TGTGCCAGCAGCCCAAACGCAGGGGTGGGAGCCCACGAGCAGTACTTC
-,TRBV2,-,TRBJ2-1,CASMSNEQFF,TGTGCCAGCATGAGTAATGAGCAGTTCTTC
-,TRBV4-3,-,TRBJ2-1,CASSQDVVLNSYNEQFF,TGCGCCAGCAGCCAAGATGTAGTTCTAAACTCCTACAATGAGCAGTTCTTC
-,TRBV27,TRBD2,TRBJ2-5,CASSRSGSEKTQYF,TGTGCCAGCAGTCGTAGCGGGAGTGAAAAGACCCAGTACTTC
-,TRBV5-5,TRBD2,TRBJ2-1,CASSLEVAGRPYNEQFF,TGTGCCAGCAGCTTGGAGGTAGCGGGACGCCCCTACAATGAGCAGTTCTTC
few,TRBV20-1,-,TRBJ2-7,CSARDPGHIYEQYF,TGCAGTGCTAGAGATCCCGGACACATTTACGAGCAGTACTTC
-,TRBV4-1,-,TRBJ2-5,CASSQALQETQYF,TGCGCCAGCAGCCAAGCGTTACAAGAGACCCAGTACTTC
-,TRBV4-1,TRBD1,TRBJ2-5,CASSQGLGQGYQETQYF,TGCGCCAGCAGCCAAGGTTTGGGACAGGGCTACCAAGAGACCCAGTACTTC
-,TRBV9,-,TRBJ2-7,CASSVAPTPSFGSYEQYF,TGTGCCAGCAGCGTAGCCCCTACCCCGTCGTTCGGCTCCTACGAGCAGTACTTC
once,TRBV12-3/TRBV12-4,TRBD1,TRBJ1-5,CASGPGTDFYSNQPQHF,TGTGCCAGTGGACCCGGGACAGACTTTTATAGCAATCAGCCCCAGCATTTT
few,TRBV6-5,-,TRBJ2-5,CASSLEAGQTGEQYF,TGTGCCAGCAGTCTCGAGGCAGGGCAAACGGGGGAGCAGTACTTC
few,TRBV29-1,-,TRBJ1-1,CSASGLPMNTEAFF,TGCAGCGCCTCGGGGCTTCCTATGAACACTGAAGCTTTCTTT
-,TRBV29-1,-,TRBJ2-1,CSTLRGPSYNEQFF,TGCAGCACCCTTCGGGGGCCAAGCTACAATGAGCAGTTCTTC
-,TRBV28,-,TRBJ1-6,CASSLLTSGDSPLHF,TGTGCCAGCAGTTTACTGACCTCCGGGGATTCACCCCTCCACTTT
-,TRBV7-8,-,TRBJ1-5,CASSLAMGQPQHF,TGTGCCAGCAGCTTAGCGATGGGACAGCCCCAGCATTTT
-,TRBV4-2,TRBD2,TRBJ2-7,CASSQDFERELVYEQYF,TGTGCCAGCAGCCAAGATTTTGAGCGGGAGCTCGTCTACGAGCAGTACTTC
-,TRBV2,TRBD1,TRBJ1-2,CASSDRGTGGYGYTF,TGTGCCAGCAGTGATAGGGGGACAGGGGGCTATGGCTACACCTTC
-,TRBV27,-,TRBJ1-2,CASSLSWQTPYGYTF,TGTGCCAGCAGTTTATCGTGGCAGACCCCCTATGGCTACACCTTC
-,TRBV2,TRBD1,TRBJ1-1,CASSSTGIWTEAFF,TGTGCCAGCAGTTCGACAGGGATTTGGACTGAAGCTTTCTTT
many,TRBV24-1,TRBD2,TRBJ2-5,CATSDWTSGEVETQYF,TGTGCCACCAGTGATTGGACTAGCGGTGAAGTCGAGACCCAGTACTTC
-,TRBV25-1,TRBD1,TRBJ1-1,CASSEGTEINTEAFF,TGTGCCAGCAGTGAAGGGACAGAAATTAACACTGAAGCTTTCTTT
-,TRBV21-1,-,TRBJ2-7,CASSKGRLANKYEQYF,TGTGCCAGCAGCAAAGGACGACTCGCCAATAAATACGAGCAGTACTTC
few,TRBV5-1,TRBD1,TRBJ2-7,CASSLEHRQGLSYEQYF,TGCGCCAGCAGCTTGGAACACCGACAGGGCCTCTCCTACGAGCAGTACTTC
-,TRBV7-2,-,TRBJ2-7,CASSLSPREVYEQYF,TGTGCCAGCAGCTTATCCCCCCGGGAAGTGTACGAGCAGTACTTC
-,TRBV20-1,TRBD1,TRBJ2-1,CSKGPGQGYNEQFF,TGCAGTAAAGGGCCGGGACAGGGGTACAATGAGCAGTTCTTC
-,TRBV20-1,-,TRBJ1-1,CSPPLYAEAFF,TGCAGCCCCCCTCTTTACGCTGAAGCTTTCTTT